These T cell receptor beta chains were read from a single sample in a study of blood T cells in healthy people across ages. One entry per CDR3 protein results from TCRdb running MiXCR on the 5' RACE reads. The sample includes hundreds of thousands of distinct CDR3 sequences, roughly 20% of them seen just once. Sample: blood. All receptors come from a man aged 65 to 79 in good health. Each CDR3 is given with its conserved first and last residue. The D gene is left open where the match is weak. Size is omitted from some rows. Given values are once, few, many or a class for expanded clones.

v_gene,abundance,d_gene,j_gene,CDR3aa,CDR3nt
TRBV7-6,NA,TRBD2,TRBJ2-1,CASSPRAGANNEQFF,TGCGCCAGCAGCCCCCGGGCGGGAGCCAACAATGAGCAGTTCTTC
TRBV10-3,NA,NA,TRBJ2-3,CAISESLAGDTQYF,TGTGCCATCAGTGAGTCGTTAGCCGGGGATACGCAGTATTTT
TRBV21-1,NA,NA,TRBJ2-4,CASSLAGGPLLAKNIQYF,TGTGCCAGCAGCTTGGCGGGAGGGCCCCTTCTAGCCAAAAACATTCAGTACTTC
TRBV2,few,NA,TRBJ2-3,CASHFGEDTQYF,TGTGCCAGCCATTTCGGGGAAGATACGCAGTATTTT
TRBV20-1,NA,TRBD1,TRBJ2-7,CSASRQGVNYEQYF,TGCAGTGCTAGCAGACAGGGGGTCAACTACGAGCAGTACTTC
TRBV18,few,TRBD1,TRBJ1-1,CASSPPGQGKAFF,TGTGCCAGCTCACCTCCCGGACAGGGGAAAGCTTTCTTT
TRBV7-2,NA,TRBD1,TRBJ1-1,CASSLRTGVNTEAFF,TGTGCCAGCAGCTTAAGGACAGGGGTAAACACTGAAGCTTTCTTT
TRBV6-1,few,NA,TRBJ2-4,CASSDGGTNIQYF,TGTGCCAGCAGTGACGGTGGGACGAACATTCAGTACTTC
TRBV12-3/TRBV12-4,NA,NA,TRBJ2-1,CASSLAKTGTEQFF,TGTGCCAGCAGTTTAGCGAAAACCGGGACTGAGCAGTTCTTC
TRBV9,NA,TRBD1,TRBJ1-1,CASSSLDRGMAEAFF,TGTGCCAGCAGCTCCCTGGACAGGGGAATGGCTGAAGCTTTCTTT
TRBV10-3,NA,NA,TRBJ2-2,CAISAREFVGELFF,TGTGCCATCAGTGCCCGGGAGTTCGTCGGGGAGCTGTTTTTT
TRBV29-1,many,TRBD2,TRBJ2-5,CSTGASGSRRETQYF,TGCAGCACAGGGGCTAGCGGGAGTCGTAGGGAGACCCAGTACTTC
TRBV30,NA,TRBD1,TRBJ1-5,CAWSADRWSNQPQHF,TGTGCCTGGAGTGCGGACAGGTGGAGCAATCAGCCCCAGCATTTT
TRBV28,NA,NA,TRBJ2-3,CASGLGGQGKDTQYF,TGTGCCAGCGGTTTAGGAGGCCAGGGGAAAGATACGCAGTATTTT
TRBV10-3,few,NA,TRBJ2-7,CAIRYGLGSYEQYF,TGTGCCATCAGGTACGGACTGGGATCCTACGAGCAGTACTTC
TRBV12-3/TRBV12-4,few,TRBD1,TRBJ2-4,CASRGRTGGYIQYF,TGTGCCAGCAGGGGTAGGACAGGGGGGTACATTCAGTACTTC
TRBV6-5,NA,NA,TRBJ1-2,CASSSLQGYGYTF,TGTGCCAGCAGTTCCCTGCAGGGGTATGGCTACACCTTC
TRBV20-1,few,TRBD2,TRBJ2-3,CSARDSASGRAADTQYF,TGCAGTGCTAGAGATAGCGCTAGCGGGAGGGCCGCAGATACGCAGTATTTT
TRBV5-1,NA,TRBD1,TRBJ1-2,CASRGGQGENYGYTF,TGCGCCAGCAGGGGAGGACAGGGGGAAAACTATGGCTACACCTTC
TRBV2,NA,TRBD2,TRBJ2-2,CASKNGLAGELFF,TGTGCCAGCAAAAACGGACTAGCCGGGGAGCTGTTTTTT
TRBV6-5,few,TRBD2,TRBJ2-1,CASGYKTSAGVSPSEQFF,TGTGCCAGCGGTTACAAAACGTCGGCGGGAGTGTCCCCGAGTGAGCAGTTCTTC
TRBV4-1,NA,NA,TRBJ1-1,CASSQDDRFPEAFF,TGCGCCAGCAGCCAAGATGACAGGTTCCCTGAAGCTTTCTTT
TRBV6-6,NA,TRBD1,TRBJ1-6,CATQGAENSPLHF,TGTGCCACCCAGGGGGCGGAAAATTCACCCCTCCACTTT
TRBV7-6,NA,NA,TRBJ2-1,CASSPTSIEQFF,TGTGCCAGCAGCCCTACTAGCATTGAGCAGTTCTTC